A single sample is the source of the 31 T cell receptor beta chains below, sequenced in a study of CD8 T cells in ankylosing spondylitis. TCRdb fed the 5' RACE reads into MiXCR, producing one record per CDR3 protein. The sample lists approximately 25,000 distinct CDR3 sequences, roughly a sixth occurring once. The material sequenced was blood. These receptors came from a male donor with ankylosing spondylitis or in good health (not recorded which).

This clonotype came up many times. This chain connects TRBV5-1 to TRBJ2-3, with unresolved D. This CDR3 spans 12 amino acids. V dropped 4 bases and J dropped 0 bases, with 3 bases sitting between them. CDR1 and CDR2 from the germline V gene are SGHRS and YFSETQ. The DNA of the CDR3 is TGCGCCAGCAGCCCGAGCACAGATACGCAGTATTTT. It specifies CASSPSTDTQYF.

This clonotype was seen repeatedly, ten times or more. The J gene is TRBJ1-1, the V gene TRBV30; D is uncertain. The CDR3 contains 11 residues. Trimming stripped 4 bases from V and 0 bases from J, with 3 bases between. The germline V gene encodes CDR1 GTSNPN and CDR2 SVGIG (reference sequence). CDR3 amino acids: CAWNMNTEAFF. In DNA form, the CDR3 reads TGTGCCTGGAACATGAACACTGAAGCTTTCTTT.

This clonotype was counted a few times. CDR3 sequence reads: CASSLAVDHLKKFF. CDR3 DNA sequence: TGTGCCAGCAGCTTAGCGGTGGACCATTTGAAGAAGTTCTTC. This sequence joins TRBV7-9 and TRBJ2-1, with unresolved D. Trimming removed 0 bases from V and 14 bases from J, with 17 bases in between. Germline CDR1 and CDR2: SEHNR and FQNEAQ (reference sequence). CDR3 length: 14 residues.

This clonotype was detected a few times. The CDR3 spells CASSLDQGLNEQFF. In DNA, the CDR3 is TGTGCCAGCAGCCTCGACCAAGGCCTAAATGAGCAGTTCTTC. The chain carries TRBV7-9 and TRBJ2-1; D unresolved. The V gene lost 5 bases and the J gene lost 7 bases, with 15 bases spanning the gap. This CDR3 comprises 14 residues. Germline V CDR1 and CDR2: SEHNR, FQNEAQ (reference sequence).

The chain carries TRBV7-3 and TRBJ2-1; no reliable D call. Germline CDR1 is SGHTA and CDR2 is FQGTGA. This CDR3 contains 15 residues. Deletions cut 1 base from V and 2 bases from J, with 9 bases between. Written as DNA, the CDR3 is TGTGCCAGCAGCTTAAACATGGCGGCCTACAATGAGCAGTTCTTC. Protein sequence: CASSLNMAAYNEQFF.

V usage is TRBV29-1 and J usage is TRBJ1-2; a possible D gene is TRBD1 (5 bases). Germline CDR1 and CDR2: SQVTM and ANQGSEA. The length of the CDR3 is 12 residues. CDR3 bases: TGCGGGGGGGGAAGCGGTAACTATGGCTACACCTTC. It encodes CGGGSGNYGYTF.

This clonotype was seen ten or more times. The chain joins TRBV20-1 to TRBJ2-1; 7 bases fit TRBD2. CDR1 and CDR2 from the germline V gene are DFQATT and SNEGSKA (reference sequence). Trimming took 3 bases from V and 4 from J; bases not matched to a gene: 6. The CDR3 extends over 14 amino acids. The DNA for the CDR3 is TGCAGTGCTAGGGAAGGACTAGGGTACAATGAGCAGTTCTTC. Protein product: CSAREGLGYNEQFF.

This clonotype was observed a single time. This chain uses TRBV7-2 with TRBJ1-2; perhaps TRBD1 as D (5 bases). Looked up from germline, CDR1 is SGHTA and CDR2 is FQGNSA. The V end was cut by 4 bases, the J end by 0 bases, with 9 bases between. The CDR3 sequence is 14 residues long. CDR3 in amino acids: CASSSRTPNYGYTF. In DNA form, the CDR3 reads TGTGCCAGCAGCTCTAGGACACCTAACTATGGCTACACCTTC.

CDR3 sequence reads: CASSAGLGPSTDTQYF. CDR3 coding DNA: TGTGCCAGCAGCGCCGGACTAGGTCCCAGCACAGATACGCAGTATTTT. The rearrangement uses TRBV7-9 and TRBJ2-3, with 7 positions matching TRBD2. CDR1 is SEHNR, CDR2 FQNEAQ, per germline (reference sequence). The length of the CDR3 is 16 residues. Trimming cost V 5 bases and J 0 bases; bases outside gene matches: 8.

As concerns this clonotype: This could be a read error, since a much larger clone is one nucleotide away. This sequence joins TRBV28 and TRBJ2-3; 9 bases line up with TRBD1. The V gene end was trimmed by 5 bases and the J gene end by 4 bases; junction bases not matched to a gene: 13. Germline V gene sequence: CDR1 MDHEN, CDR2 SYDVKM. The CDR3 contains 17 residues. The CDR3, as DNA: TGTGCCAGCAGTCCCTACTGGGACAGGGCCCTTTCAGATACGCAGTATTTT. It is translated as CASSPYWDRALSDTQYF.

This clonotype has more than one count but fewer than ten. The genes are TRBV7-2 and TRBJ2-2, with D maybe TRBD2 (6 bases). V was pared by 1 base and J by 4 bases, with 7 bases between. This CDR3 has 14 amino acids. Looked up from germline, CDR1 is SGHTA and CDR2 is FQGNSA. CDR3 DNA: TGTGCCAGCAGCTTAGGCGGGGTCACCGGGGAGCTGTTTTTT. It is translated as CASSLGGVTGELFF. Full variable domain (remainder filled in from reference TRBV7-2 and TRBJ2-2): GAGVSQSPSNKVTEKGKDVELRCDPISGHTALYWYRQSLGQGLEFLIYFQGNSAPDKSGLPSDRFSAERTGGSVSTLTIQRTQQEDSAVYLCASSLGGVTGELFFGEGSRLTVL.

This chain's CDR3 is CASRLLGQGTDTQYF. The CDR3 nucleotides read TGTGCCAGCAGGTTACTGGGACAGGGCACAGATACGCAGTATTTT. The chain couples TRBV11-3 to TRBJ2-3; 8 bases match TRBD1. This CDR3 is built from 15 residues. Germline V CDR1 and CDR2: SGHNT, YENEEA. Trimming at V came to 6 bases and at J to 1 base, leaving 6 bases not matched to a gene. Based on the CDR3 plus reference TRBV11-3 and TRBJ2-3, the full variable domain is EAGVVQSPRYKIIEKKQPVAFWCNPISGHNTLYWYLQNLGQGPELLIRYENEEAVDDSQLPKDRFSAERLKGVDSTLKIQPAELGDSAVYLCASRLLGQGTDTQYFGPGTRLTVL.

In this sample, this clonotype turned up a few times. This rearrangement joins TRBV6-1 to TRBJ2-2, with TRBD1 matching over 7 bases. Germline lookup yields CDR1 MNHNS and CDR2 SASEGT. J gave up 1 base and V 6 bases, and 2 bases lay outside the gene matches. CDR3 length: 14 amino acids. CDR3 residues: CASRGQMNTGELFF. In DNA, the CDR3 is TGTGCCAGCAGGGGACAGATGAACACCGGGGAGCTGTTTTTT.

There are many counts of this clonotype. This chain connects TRBV9 to TRBJ2-2; D gene unclear. The CDR3 sequence is 17 residues long. Looked up from germline, CDR1 is SGDLS and CDR2 is YYNGEE. Trimming removed 4 bases from V and 4 bases from J, with 20 bases in between. The CDR3 loop reads CASSSDTNRIGTGELFF. CDR3 sequence (DNA): TGTGCCAGCAGCTCAGATACTAATCGGATCGGCACCGGGGAGCTGTTTTTT.

This chain links TRBV7-6 with TRBJ2-3; perhaps TRBD2 as D (5 bases). The V gene lost 2 bases and the J gene lost 6 bases, with 15 bases spanning the gap. Per the germline V gene, CDR1 is SGHVS and CDR2 is FNYEAQ. The CDR3 length is 15 residues. The DNA of the CDR3 is TGTGCCAGCAGCTTAAACCCACTATGGGAGGATACGCAGTATTTT. Its translation is CASSLNPLWEDTQYF.

This clonotype has only a few counts. This chain connects TRBV20-1 to TRBJ2-2; maybe TRBD2 (5 bases). Germline loops: CDR1 DFQATT, CDR2 SNEGSKA (reference sequence). This CDR3 is 12 amino acids long. V dropped 6 bases and J dropped 5 bases, with 10 bases sitting between them. The CDR3 here is CSAAPGTGELFF. CDR3 bases: TGCAGTGCGGCCCCGGGAACCGGGGAGCTGTTTTTT.

Notes on this clonotype: One junction end does not reproduce the germline sequence, and a read error may be involved. This sequence joins TRBV29-1 and TRBJ2-1; perhaps TRBD1 as D (5 bases). The V gene's germline CDR1 is SQVTM and CDR2 ANQGSEA. The CDR3 spans 10 residues. The CDR3 protein is CSVDQGWQLF. The CDR3, as DNA: TGCAGCGTTGATCAGGGTTGGCAACTCTTC.

This clonotype was seen a few times. The genes are TRBV4-3 and TRBJ2-7; TRBD1 aligns across 9 bases. V was pared by 0 bases and J by 5 bases, with 8 bases of the junction left unmatched. The CDR3 length is 16 residues. Germline assignment: CDR1 LGHNA and CDR2 YSLEER. The CDR3 region is CASSQETGTGSNEQYF. The DNA of the CDR3 is TGCGCCAGCAGCCAAGAAACCGGGACAGGGAGCAACGAGCAGTACTTC.

This clonotype was seen a few times. This sequence joins TRBV7-9 and TRBJ2-1, with 7 bases aligning to TRBD2. The CDR3 extends over 15 amino acids. The junction had 10 bases not matched to a gene; V was cut back by 8 bases and J by 3 bases. Germline lookup yields CDR1 SEHNR and CDR2 FQNEAQ (reference sequence). The CDR3 sequence is CASLLMAGDYNEQFF. CDR3 bases: TGTGCCAGCCTTTTAATGGCGGGAGACTACAATGAGCAGTTCTTC.

The gene calls are TRBV4-3 and TRBJ2-2; no firm D call. Germline lookup yields CDR1 LGHNA and CDR2 YSLEER. This CDR3 region has 15 residues. Trimming removed 5 bases from V and 4 bases from J, with 14 bases in between. The CDR3: CASSVTGQITGELFF. The CDR3 coding sequence is TGCGCCAGCAGCGTCACGGGTCAGATCACCGGGGAGCTGTTTTTT.

This clonotype was observed a few times. This chain connects TRBV7-9 to TRBJ1-4; 9 positions agree with TRBD1. Germline V gene lookup returns CDR1 SEHNR and CDR2 FQNEAQ (reference sequence). This CDR3 is 15 amino acids long. V was pared by 5 bases and J by 4 bases, with 5 bases of the junction left unmatched. The CDR3 reads CASSPWDRDNEKLFF. The CDR3 DNA sequence: TGTGCCAGCAGCCCTTGGGACAGGGATAATGAAAAACTGTTTTTT.

Notes on this clonotype: One end of the junction does not line up with germline, which may come from a read error. The gene calls are TRBV6-2 or TRBV6-3 and TRBJ2-3; 8 nucleotides line up with TRBD2. The CDR3 sequence is 15 residues long. Germline lookup yields CDR1 MNHEY and CDR2 SVGEGT. The CDR3 DNA reads TGTGCCGGCAGGAATAGCGGGATGGGCACAGATACGCAGTATTTT. Protein sequence: CAGRNSGMGTDTQYF.

This clonotype was seen only a few times. This rearrangement joins TRBV29-1 to TRBJ2-1; a possible D gene is TRBD1 (5 bases). V was trimmed by 6 bases and J by 7 bases, leaving 28 bases between them. This CDR3 contains 17 residues. CDR1 is SQVTM and CDR2 is ANQGSEA in the germline V gene. This CDR3 is CSVVGPLSRTQRNEQFF. In DNA, the CDR3 is TGCAGCGTCGTGGGGCCCCTTAGCCGGACCCAGCGAAATGAGCAGTTCTTC.

V usage is TRBV2 and J usage is TRBJ1-1; D call uncertain. The CDR3 consists of 16 residues. Germline CDR1 and CDR2: SNHLY and FYNNEI. V lost 0 bases to trimming and J lost 2 bases, with 13 bases between them. The CDR3: CASSEATPPLNTEAFF. In DNA, the CDR3 is TGTGCCAGCAGTGAAGCCACCCCCCCGCTCAACACTGAAGCTTTCTTT.

Ten or more counts support this clonotype. The V and J genes are TRBV7-2 and TRBJ2-7; 9 bases line up with TRBD1. The CDR3 is 14 residues long. V lost 5 bases to trimming and J lost 6 bases; unmatched junction nucleotides: 8. The germline V gene has CDR1 SGHTA and CDR2 FQGNSA. The DNA of the CDR3 is TGTGCCAGCAGCGGGGGGACAGGGTATACCGAGCAGTACTTC. It is translated as CASSGGTGYTEQYF.

The J gene is TRBJ2-3, the V gene TRBV29-1; TRBD2 aligns across 9 bases. The J segment lost 4 bases and the V segment lost 7 bases, leaving 9 bases of the junction unmatched. The germline gives CDR1 SQVTM, CDR2 ANQGSEA. This CDR3 contains 14 residues. Here the CDR3 reads CSARGTSLSDTQYF. CDR3 nucleotide sequence: TGCAGCGCTCGGGGGACTAGCTTGTCAGATACGCAGTATTTT.

The rearrangement uses TRBV10-3 and TRBJ2-5; 7 positions match TRBD2. In germline, CDR1 is ENHRY, CDR2 SYGVKD. The trim removed 4 bases at V and 1 base at J, leaving 6 bases unmatched. The CDR3 sequence is 15 residues long. The CDR3 region is CAISGVAGFQETQYF. CDR3 in DNA: TGTGCCATCAGTGGGGTAGCGGGCTTCCAAGAGACCCAGTACTTC.

In this sample, this clonotype is medium-sized. The rearrangement joins TRBV4-2 to TRBJ1-1; TRBD1 might be the D (5 bases). V gave up 1 base and J gave up 1 base, with 13 bases separating them. CDR1 is LGHNA, CDR2 YNFKEQ, per germline. There are 16 residues in the CDR3. CDR3 nucleotide sequence: TGTGCCAGCAGCCAAGTCGGGGCAGGGACGAACACTGAAGCTTTCTTT. Its protein product is CASSQVGAGTNTEAFF.

This clonotype was detected only a few times. This chain connects TRBV12-3 or TRBV12-4 to TRBJ2-1; D unresolved. The CDR3 runs to 11 residues. V was shortened by 3 bases and J by 9 bases, with 6 bases between the two germline ends. The CDR3 region is CASSFSGEQFF. The CDR3 DNA reads as TGTGCCAGCAGTTTTTCGGGTGAGCAGTTCTTC.

J is TRBJ2-1 and V is TRBV19; TRBD2 matches 7 bases. The CDR3 is 15 amino acids. Trimming took 3 bases from V and 0 from J; bases not matched to a gene: 2. The germline V gene has CDR1 LNHDA and CDR2 SQIVND (reference sequence). This CDR3 is CASSIVAGSYNEQFF. In nucleotides, the CDR3 is TGTGCCAGTAGTATTGTAGCGGGCTCCTACAATGAGCAGTTCTTC.

The V and J genes are TRBV13 and TRBJ1-5, with D hard to call. V lost 5 bases, J lost 6 bases, and 8 bases lay in between. The CDR3 is 12 residues long. CDR1 is PRHDT, CDR2 FYEKMQ, per germline (reference sequence). This chain's CDR3 is CASSRVSQPQHF. CDR3 coding DNA: TGTGCCAGCAGCCGGGTGTCTCAGCCCCAGCATTTT.